Below, 24 T cell receptor beta chains from the same sample are listed, as sequenced in a study of early T cells in non-severe SARS-CoV-2 infection. TCRdb ran MiXCR on the 5' RACE reads and lists one entry per CDR3 protein. Altogether under 40,000 distinct CDR3 sequences are present, over 4.5% being singletons, with the ten largest covering about 7.3%. Material for sequencing was whole blood. The receptors derive from an adult who was a healthcare worker with PCR-confirmed SARS-CoV-2 infection or an uninfected control (not recorded which).

This clonotype was recorded at least ten times. The V gene is TRBV19, the J gene TRBJ2-1; D not resolved. In germline, CDR1 is LNHDA, CDR2 SQIVND (reference sequence). The CDR3 contains 13 residues. Trimming took off 1 base at V and 7 bases at J, with 8 bases between the two ends. The chain's CDR3 is CASSIGIRNEQFF. The CDR3 DNA reads TGTGCCAGTAGTATAGGGATTCGAAATGAGCAGTTCTTC.

This clonotype was picked up many times. The V and J genes are TRBV2 and TRBJ2-2, with a weak D call TRBD2 (5 bases). Germline lookup yields CDR1 SNHLY and CDR2 FYNNEI. Trimming removed 7 bases at V and 3 bases at J, with 12 bases between. This CDR3 region has 14 residues. The CDR3 reads CASMQDSHTGELFF. In DNA, the CDR3 is TGTGCCAGCATGCAGGACTCCCACACCGGGGAGCTGTTTTTT.

The sample holds many counts of this clonotype. This chain connects TRBV10-3 to TRBJ2-2; TRBD2 aligns across 7 bases. After removal of 6 bases from V and 3 bases from J, the junction contained 13 bases not matched to a gene. Germline V gene sequence: CDR1 ENHRY, CDR2 SYGVKD. The CDR3 spans 17 residues. The CDR3, as DNA: TGTGCCATCAGCGCCCTACTAGCGCCTACCGACACCGGGGAGCTGTTTTTT. Residues: CAISALLAPTDTGELFF.

This clonotype occurred many times. The chain uses TRBV13 and TRBJ1-6; 9 nucleotides agree with TRBD1. Germline V gene data show CDR1 as PRHDT and CDR2 as FYEKMQ (reference sequence). Trimming removed 2 bases from V and 4 bases from J; junction bases left unmatched: 3. The CDR3 is 16 residues long. The CDR3 here is CASSLRDRAYNSPLHF. The DNA for the CDR3 is TGTGCCAGCAGCTTAAGGGACAGGGCTTATAATTCACCCCTCCACTTT.

This clonotype was seen many times. The chain employs TRBV7-2 and TRBJ1-1, with 7 bases lining up with TRBD1. V shed 5 bases, J shed 6 bases, and the junction held 9 bases outside the gene matches. Germline assignment: CDR1 SGHTA and CDR2 FQGNSA. This CDR3 comprises 14 residues. The CDR3 DNA reads as TGTGCCAGCAGCACCCGACAGGGTCGCGCTGAAGCTTTCTTT. As protein: CASSTRQGRAEAFF.

This clonotype has ten or more counts. The gene calls are TRBV6-6 and TRBJ1-5; 9 bases align to TRBD1. V was pared by 0 bases and J by 7 bases, with 16 bases of the junction left unmatched. The CDR3 is 19 amino acids. Germline V gives CDR1 MNHNY, CDR2 SVGAGI (reference sequence). The CDR3 is CASSYSLGQGVGKLQPQHF. CDR3 bases: TGTGCCAGCAGTTACTCTCTGGGACAGGGAGTCGGCAAGTTGCAGCCCCAGCATTTT.

This clonotype was detected ten times or more. The chain carries TRBV7-2 and TRBJ1-3; D remains ambiguous. Germline CDR1 is SGHTA and CDR2 is FQGNSA. This CDR3 comprises 15 residues. The V gene lost 7 bases and the J gene lost 3 bases, with 16 bases spanning the gap. In DNA form, the CDR3 reads TGTGCCAGCACTAAGGACGTAATATTTGGAAACACCATATATTTT. Protein sequence: CASTKDVIFGNTIYF.

The rearrangement uses TRBV7-2 and TRBJ1-1; D call uncertain. This CDR3 is built from 13 residues. Trimming shortened V by 5 bases and J by 2 bases, and 9 bases separated the two germline ends. Germline values: CDR1 SGHTA, CDR2 FQGNSA. The CDR3 loop is CASSSSRNTEAFF. DNA of the CDR3: TGTGCCAGCAGCAGCAGTAGAAACACTGAAGCTTTCTTT. The complete variable domain, with remaining parts taken from reference TRBV7-2 and TRBJ1-1, reads GAGVSQSPSNKVTEKGKDVELRCDPISGHTALYWYRQSLGQGLEFLIYFQGNSAPDKSGLPSDRFSAERTGGSVSTLTIQRTQQEDSAVYLCASSSSRNTEAFFGQGTRLTVV.

This clonotype was seen at least ten times. V usage is TRBV3-1 and J usage is TRBJ1-6, with a possible D match to TRBD1 (6 bases). This CDR3 has 18 residues. Trimming cost V 3 bases and J 0 bases, with 15 bases left between them. The germline CDR1 and CDR2 sequences are LGHDT and YNNKEL (reference sequence). For the CDR3, the DNA is TGTGCCAGCAGCCACCGGCGGGGGCGGAGCTCCTATAATTCACCCCTCCACTTT. It codes for CASSHRRGRSSYNSPLHF.

Only a few counts were recorded for this clonotype. The chain uses TRBV29-1 and TRBJ1-1; 7 bases are a match to TRBD1. Trimming took 0 bases from V and 1 from J; bases not matched to a gene: 8. From germline, CDR1 is SQVTM and CDR2 ANQGSEA. The CDR3 loop spans 16 amino acids. Written as DNA, the CDR3 is TGCAGCGTTGAAGATCGGAGCAGGGGGGCGAACACTGAAGCTTTCTTT. Translating gives CSVEDRSRGANTEAFF. Using reference TRBV29-1 and TRBJ1-1 for the parts outside the CDR3, the full variable domain is SAVISQKPSRDICQRGTSLTIQCQVDSQVTMMFWYRQQPGQSLTLIATANQGSEATYESGFVIDKFPISRPNLTFSTLTVSNMSPEDSSIYLCSVEDRSRGANTEAFFGQGTRLTVV.

This clonotype was observed at least ten times. V usage is TRBV3-1 and J usage is TRBJ1-1; D gene unclear. Deletions cut 2 bases from V and 1 base from J, with 5 bases between. Germline-derived CDR1 and CDR2 are LGHDT and YNNKEL (reference sequence). The CDR3 sequence is 13 residues long. The CDR3 spells CASSQKPNTEAFF. In nucleotides, the CDR3 is TGTGCCAGCAGCCAAAAACCGAACACTGAAGCTTTCTTT.

The sample holds many counts of this clonotype. CDR3 nucleotide sequence: TGTGCCAGCAGCCAAGAATGGGGCACTGAAGCTTTCTTT. Translation: CASSQEWGTEAFF. This sequence joins TRBV3-1 and TRBJ1-1, with D hard to call. The CDR3 length is 13 residues. V was pared by 0 bases and J by 4 bases, with 6 bases between. Germline loops: CDR1 LGHDT, CDR2 YNNKEL (reference sequence).

This clonotype was seen many times. Its ends do not fully match the called genes, so a read error is possible. This chain links TRBV7-2 with TRBJ1-2; D remains ambiguous. The CDR3 is 13 residues long. CDR1 SGHTA and CDR2 FQGNSA come from the germline V gene. CDR3 coding DNA: TGTGCCAGCAGCTCGTCAGGCCGCCTGTCTAACTACTTC. The encoded protein is CASSSSGRLSNYF.

Many counts were recorded for this clonotype. CDR3 residues: CASSPNEPMVETQYF. The CDR3 nucleotides read TGTGCCAGCTCACCAAACGAACCGATGGTGGAGACCCAGTACTTC. The J gene is TRBJ2-5, the V gene TRBV18; D gene ambiguous. The CDR3 covers 15 residues. The germline V gene encodes CDR1 KGHSH and CDR2 LQKENI. Trimming removed 2 bases from V and 5 bases from J, with 15 bases in between.

This clonotype was seen repeatedly, ten times or more. The J gene is TRBJ2-1, the V gene TRBV20-1, with D possibly being TRBD2 (6 bases). The CDR3 loop spans 15 amino acids. The V and J ends lost 0 bases and 7 bases respectively, with 16 bases between them. Germline loops: CDR1 DFQATT, CDR2 SNEGSKA (reference sequence). Here the CDR3 DNA reads TGCAGTGCTAGAGAGACTAGTCTTTCTCGGAATGAGCAGTTCTTC. This sequence encodes CSARETSLSRNEQFF.

At least ten counts were recorded for this clonotype. This chain uses TRBV7-6 with TRBJ1-1, with no clear D. This CDR3 is 13 amino acids long. V was cut by 5 bases and J by 2 bases, with 9 bases left in between. In germline, CDR1 is SGHVS, CDR2 FNYEAQ. The CDR3: CASSVEPNTEAFF. The CDR3 nucleotides are TGTGCCAGCAGCGTAGAGCCTAACACTGAAGCTTTCTTT.

This clonotype was counted at least ten times. The V and J genes are TRBV6-2 or TRBV6-3 and TRBJ2-1; the D is unclear. The CDR3 is 13 residues long. V lost 7 bases, J lost 2 bases, and 9 bases lay in between. CDR1 is MNHEY, CDR2 SVGEGT, per germline. CDR3 residues: CASNDGPYNEQFF. For the CDR3, the DNA is TGTGCCAGCAATGACGGCCCCTACAATGAGCAGTTCTTC.

This clonotype has a count of ten or more. V is TRBV9 and J is TRBJ2-3, with 11 bases lining up with TRBD2. V shed 4 bases, J shed 5 bases, and the junction held 3 bases outside the gene matches. The CDR3 runs to 14 residues. CDR1 and CDR2 from the germline V gene are SGDLS and YYNGEE. The CDR3 is CASSTGTSGDTQYF. Written as DNA, the CDR3 is TGTGCCAGCAGCACCGGGACTAGCGGAGATACGCAGTATTTT. The full variable domain, rest sourced from reference TRBV9 and TRBJ2-3, is DSGVTQTPKHLITATGQRVTLRCSPRSGDLSVYWYQQSLDQGLQFLIQYYNGEERAKGNILERFSAQQFPDLHSELNLSSLELGDSALYFCASSTGTSGDTQYFGPGTRLTVL.

This clonotype was seen repeatedly, ten times or more. The rearrangement uses TRBV7-8 and TRBJ2-7; unclear D gene. Looked up from germline, CDR1 is SGHVS and CDR2 is FQNEAQ. V lost 5 bases to trimming and J lost 9 bases, with 20 bases between them. There are 14 residues in the CDR3. The CDR3 sequence: CASSQQTLSTGQYF. The CDR3 region has the DNA TGTGCCAGCAGCCAACAGACACTATCGACCGGGCAGTACTTC.

Many counts were recorded for this clonotype. The V gene is TRBV5-4, the J gene TRBJ2-1; no reliable D call. Germline assignment: CDR1 SGHNT and CDR2 YYREEE (reference sequence). Between the trimmed V and J ends, which lost 3 bases and 6 bases, there was a span of 16 bases. The CDR3 spans 15 residues. The CDR3 sequence: CASSSGFSSGNEQFF. The DNA of the CDR3 is TGTGCCAGCAGCTCCGGTTTCAGCTCCGGCAATGAGCAGTTCTTC.

Ten or more counts support this clonotype. The chain is built from TRBV20-1 and TRBJ1-1, with D perhaps matching TRBD1 (6 bases). Trimming took off 4 bases at V and 4 bases at J, with 10 bases between the two ends. CDR3 size: 12 residues. CDR1 is DFQATT and CDR2 is SNEGSKA in the germline V gene (reference sequence). CDR3 coding DNA: TGCAGTGCTAACAGGGTAGGCACTGAAGCTTTCTTT. It is translated as CSANRVGTEAFF.

There are many counts of this clonotype. The J gene is TRBJ1-4, the V gene TRBV28, with a tentative D call TRBD1 (5 bases). This CDR3 comprises 14 residues. V lost 6 bases and J 0 bases, leaving 8 bases between the germline ends. Per the germline V gene, CDR1 is MDHEN and CDR2 is SYDVKM. CDR3 sequence (DNA): TGTGCCAGCAGCGACAGTGCAACTAATGAAAAACTGTTTTTT. Translated: CASSDSATNEKLFF.

This clonotype was seen at least ten times. The genes are TRBV6-5 and TRBJ2-4; 8 nucleotides agree with TRBD2. The V gene end was trimmed by 5 bases and the J gene end by 6 bases; junction bases not matched to a gene: 9. CDR1 and CDR2 (germline): MNHEY, SVGAGI. This CDR3 has 15 residues. CDR3 bases: TGTGCCAGCAGTGGCGGGAGGTTGGGCGGAAACATTCAGTACTTC. Translated: CASSGGRLGGNIQYF.

This clonotype was counted ten times or more. The DNA of the CDR3 is TGTGCCAGCAGTGTAGTTGTAGCGGGAGGGCACGAGCAGTACTTC. As protein: CASSVVVAGGHEQYF. The gene calls are TRBV12-3 or TRBV12-4 and TRBJ2-7, with TRBD2 matching 11 bases. There are 15 residues in the CDR3. J was trimmed by 5 bases and V by 5 bases; bases with no gene match: 8.